The present T cell receptor beta chain was sequenced within a study of blood T cell repertoires in COVID-19. Study context: PBMCs, B-cell-depleted T cells, or T cells provided the cDNA or gDNA that made up the material.

Ages ranged from 18 to 89 years, with residence in more than 20 US areas. Participants had their cohort set by participant-reported clinical history. As processed by the authors: Quantification of nucleated cells was approximated via reference gene primer amplification. Profiled with immunoSEQ multiplex PCR; TCRdb holds only in-frame clones, not every one. The V and J calls and clone size come from that table; D and trimming were worked out from the DNA. The sample records about 210,000 clones, about 88% being singletons. This CDR3 is 14 amino acids long. The germline CDR1 and CDR2 sequences are ENHRY and SYGVKD. After removal of 3 bases from V and 1 base from J, the junction contained 2 bases not matched to a gene.

What was sequenced was PBMCs or T cells enriched from blood (not recorded which). The chain combines TRBV10-3 with TRBJ2-7; 8 positions match TRBD1. This TCR was recovered from a middle-aged woman in a cohort exposed to, infected with or recovered from COVID-19 (not recorded which). In DNA, the CDR3 is TGTGCCATCAGTGATGGGACAGGTTCCTACGAGCAGTACTTC. The encoded protein is CAISDGTGSYEQYF.